This T cell receptor (beta chain) was profiled in a study of shared clonotypes between healthy human individuals. CD45RO negativity and positive selection for CCR7 defined naive CD8 cells, a population that excluded terminally differentiated effector memory CD45RA+ cells. Comment on this clone: What it recognizes is unknown. This CDR3 is also generated by other DNA sequences in the sample.

The data were produced by immunoSEQ multiplex PCR, yet TCRdb's version contains in-frame clones alone and is incomplete. The table records roughly 1,800,000 clones, around 96% of them present only once. The trim removed 4 bases at V and 3 bases at J, leaving 4 bases unmatched. This CDR3 has 13 amino acids. CDR1 and CDR2 (germline): SGHNT, YYREEE (reference sequence). Whole-study findings and limits: Clonotypes shared by all four sorted-subset donors had higher generation probabilities than non-shared clonotypes.

The chain employs TRBV5-4 and TRBJ2-7; 7 positions agree with TRBD1. The receptor was derived from a man between 18 and 35 years old in good health. The source material was naive CD8+ T cells sorted from blood. CDR3: CASSLGGYYEQYF. The CDR3 DNA follows: TGTGCCAGCAGCCTAGGGGGCTACTACGAGCAGTACTTC. The variable domain in full, completed from reference TRBV5-4 and TRBJ2-7, reads ETGVTQSPTHLIKTRGQQVTLRCSSQSGHNTVSWYQQALGQGPQFIFQYYREEENGRGNFPPRFSGLQFPNYSSELNVNALELDDSALYLCASSLGGYYEQYFGPGTRLTVT.